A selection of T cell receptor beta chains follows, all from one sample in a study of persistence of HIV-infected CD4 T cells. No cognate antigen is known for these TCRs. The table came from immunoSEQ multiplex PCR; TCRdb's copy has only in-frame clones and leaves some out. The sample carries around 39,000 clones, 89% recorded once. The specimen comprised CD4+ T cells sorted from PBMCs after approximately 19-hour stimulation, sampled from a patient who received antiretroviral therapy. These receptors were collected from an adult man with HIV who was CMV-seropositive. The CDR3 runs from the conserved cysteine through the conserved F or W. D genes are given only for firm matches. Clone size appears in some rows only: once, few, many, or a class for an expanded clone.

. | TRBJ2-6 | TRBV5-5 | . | CASSRDPRSSGANVLTF | TGTGCCAGCAGCCGGGACCCCCGATCCTCTGGGGCCAACGTCCTGACTTTC
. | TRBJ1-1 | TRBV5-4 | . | CASSLDGASTEAFF | TGTGCCAGCAGCTTGGACGGGGCCAGCACTGAAGCTTTCTTT
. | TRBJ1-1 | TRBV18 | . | CASSPVGNTEAFF | TGTGCCAGCTCACCAGTGGGAAACACTGAAGCTTTCTTT
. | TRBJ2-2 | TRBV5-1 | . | CASSLEWAGTGELFF | TGCGCCAGCAGCCTGGAGTGGGCTGGGACCGGGGAGCTGTTTTTT
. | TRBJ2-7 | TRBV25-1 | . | CASSELDGTSYEQYF | TGTGCCAGCAGTGAATTGGACGGAACTTCCTACGAGCAGTACTTC
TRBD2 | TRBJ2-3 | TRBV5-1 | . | CASSPRTSGGTDTQYF | TGCGCCAGCAGCCCCCGGACTAGCGGGGGAACAGATACGCAGTATTTT
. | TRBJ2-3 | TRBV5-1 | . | CASSLQDTQYF | TGCGCCAGCAGCTTGCAAGATACGCAGTATTTT
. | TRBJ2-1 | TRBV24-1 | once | CATSERGRNEQFF | TGTGCCACCAGTGAGAGGGGAAGGAATGAGCAGTTCTTC
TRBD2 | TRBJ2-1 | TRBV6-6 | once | CASSPSGGFDNEQFF | TGTGCCAGCAGTCCTAGCGGGGGGTTTGACAATGAGCAGTTCTTC
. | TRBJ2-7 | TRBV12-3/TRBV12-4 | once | CASSRGDEQYF | TGTGCCAGCAGTAGGGGCGACGAGCAGTACTTC
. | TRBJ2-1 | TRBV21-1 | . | CASSKRRGVYNEQFF | TGTGCCAGCAGCAAACGGAGGGGGGTTTACAATGAGCAGTTCTTC
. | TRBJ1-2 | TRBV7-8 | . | CASSEDLSSYGYTF | TGTGCCAGCAGCGAGGACCTTTCATCCTATGGCTACACCTTC
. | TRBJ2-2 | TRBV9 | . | CASSVGLSGELFF | TGTGCCAGCAGCGTAGGACTGTCCGGGGAGCTGTTTTTT
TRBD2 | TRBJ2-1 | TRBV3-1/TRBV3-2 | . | CASSQGGVAGGRQFF | TGTGCCAGCAGCCAAGGCGGGGTAGCGGGGGGGCGGCAGTTCTTC
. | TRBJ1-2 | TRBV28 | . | CASSLGRTRSYGYTF | TGTGCCAGCAGTTTAGGTAGGACCAGGAGCTATGGCTACACCTTC
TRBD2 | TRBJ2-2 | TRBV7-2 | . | CASSSGGLSGGEGELFF | TGTGCCAGCAGCTCGGGAGGGCTTAGCGGGGGTGAGGGGGAGCTGTTTTTT
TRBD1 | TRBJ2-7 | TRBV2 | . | CASSARQGYEQYF | TGTGCCAGCAGTGCGCGACAGGGCTACGAGCAGTACTTC
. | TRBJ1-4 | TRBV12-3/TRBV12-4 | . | CASSPRGEKLFF | TGTGCCAGCTCCCCTAGGGGTGAGAAACTGTTTTTT
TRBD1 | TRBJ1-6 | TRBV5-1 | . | CASSLSGTGYSPLHF | TGCGCCAGCAGCTTGTCCGGGACAGGGTATTCACCCCTCCACTTT
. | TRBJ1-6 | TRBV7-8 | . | CASSLDRAYNSPLHF | TGTGCCAGCAGCTTAGACAGGGCTTATAATTCACCCCTCCACTTT
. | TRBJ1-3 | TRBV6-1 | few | CASSEGQPHSGNTIYF | TGTGCCAGCAGTGAAGGGCAGCCACACTCTGGAAACACCATATATTTT
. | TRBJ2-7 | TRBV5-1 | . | CASSLDPTAGYEQYF | TGCGCCAGCAGCTTAGACCCCACAGCAGGCTACGAGCAGTACTTC
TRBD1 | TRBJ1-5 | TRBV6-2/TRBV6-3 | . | CASSYFGTAYSNQPQHF | TGTGCCAGCAGTTACTTCGGGACAGCCTATAGCAATCAGCCCCAGCATTTT
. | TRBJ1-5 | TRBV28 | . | CASSLPSRNQPQHF | TGTGCCAGCAGTTTACCCAGTCGCAATCAGCCCCAGCATTTT
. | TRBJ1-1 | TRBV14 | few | CASNTQGRNTEAFF | TGTGCCAGCAACACACAGGGACGAAACACTGAAGCTTTCTTT
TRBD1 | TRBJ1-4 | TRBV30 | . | CAWAGGGEKLFF | TGTGCCTGGGCAGGGGGCGGTGAAAAACTGTTTTTT
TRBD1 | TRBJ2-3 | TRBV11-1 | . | CASKDRGYTDTQYF | TGTGCCAGCAAGGACAGGGGTTACACAGATACGCAGTATTTT
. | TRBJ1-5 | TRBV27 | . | CASSLRGRGYSNQPQHF | TGTGCCAGCAGTTTAAGGGGGAGGGGTTATAGCAATCAGCCCCAGCATTTT
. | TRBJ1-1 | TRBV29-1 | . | CSVRIVSPNTEAFF | TGCAGCGTTCGTATTGTGTCCCCGAACACTGAAGCTTTCTTT
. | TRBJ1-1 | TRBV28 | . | CASSPGWVNTEAFF | TGTGCCAGCAGTCCAGGGTGGGTGAACACTGAAGCTTTCTTT
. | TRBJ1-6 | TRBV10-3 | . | CAISEMRSDGNSPLHF | TGTGCCATCAGTGAGATGAGGTCGGATGGGAATTCACCCCTCCACTTT
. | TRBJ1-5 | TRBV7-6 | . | CASSLDRSQPQHF | TGTGCCAGCAGCTTAGACAGGAGTCAGCCCCAGCATTTT
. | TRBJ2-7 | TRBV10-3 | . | CAISSYSVEQYF | TGTGCCATCAGTTCCTACTCGGTAGAGCAGTACTTC
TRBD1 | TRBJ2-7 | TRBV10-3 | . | CAISAGQGNSYEQYF | TGTGCCATCAGCGCGGGACAGGGGAACTCCTACGAGCAGTACTTC
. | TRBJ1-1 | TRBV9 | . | CASSVGLGHTEAFF | TGTGCCAGCAGCGTAGGGTTGGGGCACACTGAAGCTTTCTTT